These 6 T cell receptor beta chains were sequenced from one sample in a study of cytomegalovirus exposure and HLA in healthy donors. The primer mix had 60 Vbeta and 13 Jbeta primers. TCRdb's copy holds only in-frame clones and misses some; the assay was immunoSEQ multiplex PCR. The sample totals 200,000 to 250,000 clones. Sequencing was carried out using PBMCs. The receptors were sampled from a woman in her thirties in good health and CMV-seropositive.

The J gene is TRBJ2-1, the V gene TRBV6-1, with TRBD1 as a possible D gene (7 bases). Germline V CDR1 and CDR2: MNHNS, SASEGT. The CDR3 is made up of 14 amino acids. With 8 bases removed from V and 6 bases from J, the gap between germline ends came to 17 bases. The CDR3 coding sequence is TGTGCCAGCGTCCTCCAGGGGGAGGTCAATGAGCAGTTCTTC. Amino acids: CASVLQGEVNEQFF.

This chain joins TRBV7-9 and TRBJ1-1; D remains ambiguous. The CDR3 has 13 amino acids. Germline V gives CDR1 SEHNR, CDR2 FQNEAQ (reference sequence). Trimming took off 4 bases at V and 4 bases at J, with 10 bases between the two ends. The DNA for the CDR3 is TGTGCCAGCAGCTCAGGTAGGATCACTGAAGCTTTCTTT. This gives the protein CASSSGRITEAFF.

The chain combines TRBV6-1 with TRBJ2-5, with TRBD2 matching over 8 bases. In germline, CDR1 is MNHNS, CDR2 SASEGT. Losses at the gene ends were 5 bases for V and 5 bases for J; bases not matched to a gene: 4. This CDR3 is 13 amino acids long. Written as DNA, the CDR3 is TGTGCCAGCAGTATCCGGGAGGGTGAGACCCAGTACTTC. It codes for CASSIREGETQYF.

The chain combines TRBV10-3 with TRBJ1-1; D is ambiguous. V lost 2 bases to trimming and J lost 6 bases, with 4 bases between them. Germline lookup yields CDR1 ENHRY and CDR2 SYGVKD. CDR3 size: 11 residues. CDR3: CAISETAEAFF. CDR3 bases: TGTGCCATCAGTGAGACGGCTGAAGCTTTCTTT.

V usage is TRBV7-2 and J usage is TRBJ2-7, with D maybe TRBD1 (6 bases). Between the trimmed V and J ends, which lost 5 bases and 0 bases, there was a span of 17 bases. In germline, CDR1 is SGHTA, CDR2 FQGNSA. The CDR3 length is 16 residues. The CDR3 region is CASSIVGRGNSYEQYF. In nucleotides, the CDR3 is TGTGCCAGCAGCATCGTAGGCAGGGGCAACTCCTACGAGCAGTACTTC.

The chain has TRBV9 and TRBJ2-1; 12 bases fit TRBD2. Germline assignment: CDR1 SGDLS and CDR2 YYNGEE. There are 17 residues in the CDR3. V was clipped by 0 bases and J by 7 bases; unmatched bases: 8. The chain's CDR3 is CASSVAPLAGGINEQFF. The DNA of the CDR3 is TGTGCCAGCAGCGTAGCCCCTCTAGCGGGAGGGATAAATGAGCAGTTCTTC.